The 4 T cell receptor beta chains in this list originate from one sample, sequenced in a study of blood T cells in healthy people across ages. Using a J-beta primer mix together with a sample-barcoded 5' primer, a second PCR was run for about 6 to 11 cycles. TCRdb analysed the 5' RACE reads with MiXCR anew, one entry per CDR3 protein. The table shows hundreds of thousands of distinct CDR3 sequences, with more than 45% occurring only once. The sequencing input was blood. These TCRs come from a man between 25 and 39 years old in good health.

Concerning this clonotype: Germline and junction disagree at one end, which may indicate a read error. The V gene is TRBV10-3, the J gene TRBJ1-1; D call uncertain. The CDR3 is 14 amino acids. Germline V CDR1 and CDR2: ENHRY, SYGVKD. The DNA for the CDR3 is TGTGCCACCAGTGAGTCGAGGGAGGACACTGAAGCTTTCTTT. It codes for CATSESREDTEAFF.

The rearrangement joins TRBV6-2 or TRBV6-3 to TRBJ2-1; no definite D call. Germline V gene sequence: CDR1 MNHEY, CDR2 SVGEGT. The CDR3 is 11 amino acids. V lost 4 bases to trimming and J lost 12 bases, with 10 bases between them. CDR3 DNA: TGTGCCAGCAGTTCAGGCCCCGCGCAGTTCTTC. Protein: CASSSGPAQFF.

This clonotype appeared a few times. The CDR3 DNA follows: TGTGCCAGCAGCTTACAGGGCGGGACCTTTAATGAGCAGTTCTTC. Translating gives CASSLQGGTFNEQFF. This chain joins TRBV7-2 and TRBJ2-1; TRBD2 might be the D (6 bases). CDR1 SGHTA and CDR2 FQGNSA come from the germline V gene. V gave up 2 bases and J gave up 7 bases, with 15 bases separating them. CDR3 length equals 15 residues.

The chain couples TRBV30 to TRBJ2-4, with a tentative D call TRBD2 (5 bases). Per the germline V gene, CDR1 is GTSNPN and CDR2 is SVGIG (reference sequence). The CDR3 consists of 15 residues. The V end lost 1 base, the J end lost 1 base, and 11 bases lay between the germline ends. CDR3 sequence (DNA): TGTGCCTGGAGTGGAGCGGAGGATGCCAAAAACATTCAGTACTTC. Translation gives CAWSGAEDAKNIQYF. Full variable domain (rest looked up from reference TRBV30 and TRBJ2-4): SQTIHQWPATLVQPVGSPLSLECTVEGTSNPNLYWYRQAAGRGLQLLFYSVGIGQISSEVPQNLSASRPQDRQFILSSKKLLLSDSGFYLCAWSGAEDAKNIQYFGAGTRLSVL.